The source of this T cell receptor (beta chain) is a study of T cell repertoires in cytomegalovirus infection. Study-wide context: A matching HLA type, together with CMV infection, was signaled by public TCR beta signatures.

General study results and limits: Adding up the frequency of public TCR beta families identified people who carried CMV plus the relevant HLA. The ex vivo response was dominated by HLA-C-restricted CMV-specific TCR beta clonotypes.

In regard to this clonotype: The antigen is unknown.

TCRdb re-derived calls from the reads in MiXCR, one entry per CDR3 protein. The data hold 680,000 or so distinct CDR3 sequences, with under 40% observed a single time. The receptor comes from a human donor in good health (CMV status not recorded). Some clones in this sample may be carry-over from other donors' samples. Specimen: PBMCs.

CDR3 protein: CASSLRLAGQSYNEQFF. Here the CDR3 DNA reads TGTGCCAGCAGCTTACGACTAGCGGGGCAGTCCTACAATGAGCAGTTCTTC. The chain links TRBV7-6 to TRBJ2-1, with TRBD2 matching over 11 bases. The CDR3 has 17 amino acids. The J segment lost 1 base and the V segment lost 2 bases, leaving 4 bases of the junction unmatched. In germline, CDR1 is SGHVS, CDR2 FNYEAQ.